These 6 T cell receptor beta chains share one sample of origin, sequenced in a study of blood T cell repertoires in COVID-19. Clones were sequenced by immunoSEQ multiplex PCR, and TCRdb holds only the in-frame ones, with some missing. The sample carries over 200,000 clones, 84% recorded once. Sequenced material: peripheral blood. These receptors were collected from a woman between 45 and 60 years old with active or convalescent COVID-19.

This clone was counted a single time. The V gene is TRBV7-3, the J gene TRBJ2-2; no definite D call. Germline CDR1 is SGHTA and CDR2 is FQGTGA. This CDR3 has 14 amino acids. V lost 0 bases to trimming and J lost 1 base, with 3 bases between them. CDR3 protein: CASSLTGNTGELFF. Written as DNA, the CDR3 is TGTGCCAGCAGCTTAACCGGGAACACCGGGGAGCTGTTTTTT.

The V and J genes are TRBV28 and TRBJ1-2; 7 nucleotides line up with TRBD1. The CDR3 has 15 amino acids. V was pared by 7 bases and J by 5 bases, with 13 bases of the junction left unmatched. Germline-derived CDR1 and CDR2 are MDHEN and SYDVKM. The CDR3 is CASMTPQDRKYGYTF. The CDR3 DNA sequence: TGTGCCAGCATGACTCCTCAGGACAGGAAATATGGCTACACCTTC.

The V gene is TRBV2, the J gene TRBJ2-7, with a weak D call TRBD1 (6 bases). This CDR3 is built from 14 residues. The germline V gene has CDR1 SNHLY and CDR2 FYNNEI. V was pared by 6 bases and J by 1 base, with 13 bases between. CDR3 in DNA: TGTGCCAGCAGGACAGGACAGCTATCCTACGAGCAGTACGTC. It specifies CASRTGQLSYEQYV.

V is TRBV19 and J is TRBJ2-3, with D maybe TRBD2 (5 bases). V lost 2 bases and J 1 base, leaving 13 bases between the germline ends. The CDR3 consists of 16 residues. Germline CDR1 and CDR2: LNHDA and SQIVND (reference sequence). The DNA of the CDR3 is TGTGCCAGTAGTATACCCCAGGACTGGGGCACAGATACGCAGTATTTT. It is translated as CASSIPQDWGTDTQYF.

The V gene is TRBV6-6, the J gene TRBJ2-5; possible D gene TRBD1, 5 bases. Trimming stripped 6 bases from V and 5 bases from J, with 13 bases between. Germline lookup yields CDR1 MNHNY and CDR2 SVGAGI (reference sequence). The CDR3 runs to 13 residues. Here the CDR3 reads CASSETGIETQYF. The CDR3 DNA reads as TGTGCCAGCAGCGAAACAGGAATTGAGACCCAGTACTTC.

This clone was seen only once. The gene calls are TRBV5-6 and TRBJ1-1, with D uncertain. Trimming removed 6 bases from V and 0 bases from J, with 6 bases in between. CDR1 and CDR2 (germline): SGHDT, YYEEEE. CDR3 size: 12 residues. CDR3 DNA: TGTGCCAGCAACATCATGAACACTGAAGCTTTCTTT. Translated: CASNIMNTEAFF.